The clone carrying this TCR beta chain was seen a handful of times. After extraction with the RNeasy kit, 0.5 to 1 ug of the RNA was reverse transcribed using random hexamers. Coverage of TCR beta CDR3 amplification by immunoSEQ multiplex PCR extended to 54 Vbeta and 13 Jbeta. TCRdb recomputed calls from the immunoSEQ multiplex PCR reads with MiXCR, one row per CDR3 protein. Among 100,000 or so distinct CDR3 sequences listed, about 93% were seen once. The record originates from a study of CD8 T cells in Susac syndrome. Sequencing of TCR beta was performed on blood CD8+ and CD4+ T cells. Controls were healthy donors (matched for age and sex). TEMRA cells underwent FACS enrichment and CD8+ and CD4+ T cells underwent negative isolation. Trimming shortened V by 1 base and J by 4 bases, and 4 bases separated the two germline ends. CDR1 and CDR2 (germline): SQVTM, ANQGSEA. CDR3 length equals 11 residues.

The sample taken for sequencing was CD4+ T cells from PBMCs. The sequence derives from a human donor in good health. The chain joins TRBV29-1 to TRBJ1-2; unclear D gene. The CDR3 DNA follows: TGCAGCGTTGAAGCCGCCTATGGCTACACCTTC. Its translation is CSVEAAYGYTF.